A single TCR beta chain is shown here with its context. At the survey level, the v3.0 immunoSEQ assay was run. TCRdb's table, derived via immunoSEQ multiplex PCR, lists solely in-frame clones and lacks some. Here the sample spans some 25,000 clones, approximately 80% being singletons. V lost 5 bases and J lost 5; bases outside the gene matches: 3. Germline V gene lookup returns CDR1 GTSNPN and CDR2 SVGIG (reference sequence). The CDR3 length is 11 residues. This sample is part of a study of long-term antiretroviral therapy in people with HIV. People in the study who had HIV all got their treatment in the United States.

The source was unsorted PBMCs, collected 1.1 years before starting antiretroviral therapy. The V gene is TRBV30, the J gene TRBJ2-7; TRBD1 matches 7 bases. The source is a woman younger than 45 with HIV. The CDR3 reads CAWGQGDEQYF. DNA of the CDR3: TGTGCCTGGGGGCAGGGGGACGAGCAGTACTTC.